The clone carrying this T cell receptor beta chain appeared many times. Single TCR cDNA molecules each had their own unique molecular identifier. TCRdb passed the 5' RACE reads through MiXCR, listing each CDR3 protein once. Of approximately 44,000 distinct CDR3 sequences in the sample, roughly 13% were seen once. These data originate in a study of spatial heterogeneity in lung cancer. This sample's time point: sample taken at primary tumor resection. Source: PBMCs, taken at surgery. This clonotype was obtained from a male donor with early-stage non-small cell lung cancer.

This CDR3 reads CASSQGQRGGNFADTQYF. The CDR3 DNA reads TGTGCCAGCAGCCAAGGGCAGAGGGGCGGAAATTTCGCAGATACGCAGTATTTT. The V gene is TRBV14, the J gene TRBJ2-3; TRBD1 or TRBD2 may be the D gene (5 bases each). This CDR3 comprises 18 residues. Germline loops: CDR1 SGHDN, CDR2 FVKESK. Trimming left V 1 base short and J 4 bases short, with 21 bases between.